These 5 T cell receptor beta chains originate from one sample sequenced in a study of vaccination effects on CD4 cells after COVID-19 (dated by TCRdb to the early 2020s). These receptors' targets are unknown. To identify antigen-specific CD4+ T cell clonotypes by their expansion, the ViraFEST assay first stimulated PBMC with viral peptide pools and then applied TCR sequencing. After approximately eleven days of culture, CD4+ T cells were isolated with the EasySep CD4+ T cell isolation kit. Healthy vaccine recipients had no prior SARS-CoV-2 infection, confirmed by negative nucleocapsid antibodies before and after vaccination. Library generation was performed with the immunoSEQ multiplex PCR assay. TCRdb provides this immuneACCESS table in a form limited to in-frame rearrangements. Some clones are lacking; in checked studies, under half of them reflect an unresolved V gene, and why the rest are absent is not known. For this sample the table gives about 65,000 clones, of which approximately 79% were detected only once. The ten biggest clones cover 2.8% of the sample.

The sample consisted of CD4+ T cells from PBMCs cultured with HCoV-NL63 spike peptides, taken before COVID-19 vaccination. The cell subset or site label of this sample denotes: HCoV-NL63 spike overlapping peptide pool stimulation. The source of these receptors is a human donor who received a COVID-19 vaccine.

This clone came up a few times. The chain's CDR3 is CASSYAVNTGELFF. CDR3 in DNA: TGTGCCAGCAGTTACGCAGTGAACACCGGGGAGCTGTTTTTT. The chain recombines TRBV27 with TRBJ2-2; D remains ambiguous. The V gene lost 4 bases and the J gene lost 1 base, with 7 bases spanning the gap. Germline values: CDR1 MNHEY, CDR2 SMNVEV (reference sequence). The CDR3 consists of 14 residues.

The CDR3 here is CASSLGTEREQFF. DNA of the CDR3: TGTGCCAGCAGCTTAGGTACAGAGCGTGAGCAGTTCTTC. The genes are TRBV7-2 and TRBJ2-1; D not resolved. Deletions cut 1 base from V and 9 bases from J, with 10 bases between. The V gene's germline CDR1 is SGHTA and CDR2 FQGNSA. The CDR3 has 13 residues.

This rearrangement joins TRBV5-6 to TRBJ1-1; D gene uncertain. With 1 base removed from V and 4 bases from J, the gap between germline ends came to 17 bases. The length of the CDR3 is 16 residues. Germline CDR1 is SGHDT and CDR2 is YYEEEE. CDR3 protein: CASSLLIGRVSTEAFF. CDR3 sequence (DNA): TGTGCCAGCAGCTTGTTAATCGGCCGCGTGAGCACTGAAGCTTTCTTT.

This clone was detected only a few times. J is TRBJ2-2 and V is TRBV7-2; the match to TRBD1 covers 8 bases. The CDR3 consists of 14 residues. Germline-derived CDR1 and CDR2 are SGHTA and FQGNSA. The V and J ends lost 5 bases and 7 bases, in that order; junction bases with no gene match: 6. This chain's CDR3 is CASSLQGAGGELFF. Written as DNA, the CDR3 is TGTGCCAGCAGCCTTCAGGGGGCCGGCGGGGAGCTGTTTTTT.

The CDR3 region has the DNA TGTGCCACCAGTGATCGCCCGGGACAGAACTCCTACAATGAGCAGTTCTTC. Protein sequence: CATSDRPGQNSYNEQFF. The V gene is TRBV24-1, the J gene TRBJ2-1, with 7 bases fitting TRBD1. Germline assignment: CDR1 KGHDR and CDR2 SFDVKD. There are 17 residues in the CDR3. The ends lost 3 bases at V and 0 bases at J; junction bases unmatched: 7.